The clone carrying this TCR beta chain appeared many times. The antigen is unknown. This sample was included in a study of T cells in Graves' hyperthyroidism and ophthalmopathy. Study-wide context: Upon initial diagnosis and before any treatment, peripheral blood was collected.

RNA transcripts yielded amplified TCR beta CDR3 regions. HTBI primers were used for first-round RT-PCR of the TCR CDR3. TCRdb redid the calling of the multiplex PCR reads with MiXCR, one entry per CDR3 protein. This sample has a few hundred thousand distinct CDR3 sequences, with roughly an eighth found just once. This CDR3 has 12 amino acids. Germline CDR1 is SGHRS and CDR2 is YFSETQ. V was shortened by 4 bases and J by 3 bases, with 5 bases between the two germline ends. Study conclusions and caveats: The model made its ophthalmopathy prediction, and onset followed a median approximately six months later.

The sample taken for sequencing was blood. The TCR comes from a woman aged 18 to 35 with Graves' hyperthyroidism. This chain uses TRBV5-1 with TRBJ2-1, with D uncertain. CDR3 amino acids: CASSEIYNEQFF. CDR3 nucleotide sequence: TGCGCCAGCAGCGAAATCTACAATGAGCAGTTCTTC.